The 21 T cell receptor beta chains in this list originate from one sample, sequenced in a study of T cell responses to AZD1222 COVID-19 vaccine (dated by TCRdb to the early 2020s). The library was made by the immunoSEQ multiplex PCR assay. In TCRdb, the immuneACCESS table is reduced to in-frame sequences with V and J assigned. These tables do not hold every clone; where another copy was compared, an unresolved V gene accounts for under half, and the others remain unexplained. The table for this sample lists more than 25,000 clones; 75% to 90% of them were counted only once. Clones ranked in the top ten supply 1% to 1.5% of the sample. Reading the label with the study, this specimen's time point is: baseline before first vaccination. Source: peripheral blood, taken on day 0 of AZD1222 vaccination. These TCRs come from an adult in good health.

The chain is built from TRBV18 and TRBJ2-1; D remains unclear. CDR3 size: 13 residues. Between the trimmed V and J ends, which lost 3 bases and 5 bases, there was a span of 8 bases. Germline CDR1 KGHSH, CDR2 LQKENI. The CDR3 DNA reads TGTGCCAGCTCACCCTCGGGCAACAATGAGCAGTTCTTC. This sequence encodes CASSPSGNNEQFF.

This rearrangement joins TRBV11-2 to TRBJ2-7, with D hard to call. The germline gives CDR1 SGHAT, CDR2 FQNNGV. The CDR3 covers 13 residues. V lost 1 base and J lost 2, with 6 bases in between. CDR3 residues: CASSLGAAYEQYF. The CDR3 region has the DNA TGTGCCAGCAGCTTAGGAGCCGCCTACGAGCAGTACTTC.

The V and J genes are TRBV19 and TRBJ2-7, with TRBD1 matching over 7 bases. CDR1 and CDR2 (germline): LNHDA, SQIVND (reference sequence). V trimming: 4 bases; J trimming: 6 bases; junction bases outside the gene matches: 9. The CDR3 totals 14 residues. The CDR3 coding sequence is TGTGCCAGTAGTACCACCGGGACAGCTGTCGAGCAGTACTTC. Its protein product is CASSTTGTAVEQYF.

This chain links TRBV7-2 with TRBJ2-1; D call uncertain. The CDR3 extends over 11 amino acids. Germline V lookup: CDR1 SGHTA, CDR2 FQGNSA. V lost 0 bases and J 8 bases, leaving 2 bases between the germline ends. The CDR3 region is CASSLAYEQFF. Written as DNA, the CDR3 is TGTGCCAGCAGCTTAGCATATGAGCAGTTCTTC.

This chain uses TRBV10-3 with TRBJ1-3; D remains ambiguous. Trimming stripped 11 bases from V and 1 base from J, with 9 bases between. The length of the CDR3 is 12 residues. Germline values: CDR1 ENHRY, CDR2 SYGVKD. CDR3 in DNA: TGTGCCGCCGGTGTTTCTGGAAACACCATATATTTT. Residues: CAAGVSGNTIYF.

This chain joins TRBV28 and TRBJ1-4, with 9 bases fitting TRBD1. CDR3 length equals 15 residues. Germline V CDR1 and CDR2: MDHEN, SYDVKM. With 5 bases clipped from V and 7 bases from J, the junction kept 8 bases outside the gene matches. As DNA, the CDR3 is TGTGCCAGCAGTCGGGGACAGGGTGGAAGTGAAAAACTGTTTTTT. The encoded protein is CASSRGQGGSEKLFF. The complete variable domain, with remaining parts taken from reference TRBV28 and TRBJ1-4, reads DVKVTQSSRYLVKRTGEKVFLECVQDMDHENMFWYRQDPGLGLRLIYFSYDVKMKEKGDIPEGYSVSREKKERFSLILESASTNQTSMYLCASSRGQGGSEKLFFGSGTQLSVL.

The gene calls are TRBV7-8 and TRBJ1-3; D is uncertain. This CDR3 has 15 residues. Germline V gives CDR1 SGHVS, CDR2 FQNEAQ. The V gene lost 2 bases and the J gene lost 2 bases, with 10 bases spanning the gap. CDR3 protein: CASSLFWGTGNTIYF. For the CDR3, the DNA is TGTGCCAGCAGCTTATTTTGGGGAACTGGAAACACCATATATTTT.

The chain carries TRBV28 and TRBJ2-7; 9 nucleotides match TRBD2. Trimming took 8 bases from V and 3 from J; bases not matched to a gene: 8. This CDR3 contains 14 residues. Germline CDR1 is MDHEN and CDR2 is SYDVKM. Here the CDR3 reads CASGTSLMGYEQYF. CDR3 nucleotide sequence: TGTGCCAGCGGGACTAGCTTGATGGGCTACGAGCAGTACTTC.

The rearrangement links TRBV7-9 to TRBJ1-2; D ambiguous. This CDR3 has 16 residues. CDR1 and CDR2 from the germline V gene are SEHNR and FQNEAQ (reference sequence). Trimming removed 1 base at V and 4 bases at J, with 16 bases between. The CDR3 spells CASSLGTGYNVYGYTF. The CDR3 nucleotides read TGTGCCAGCAGCTTAGGAACGGGTTACAATGTCTATGGCTACACCTTC.

The CDR3, as DNA: TGTGCCAGCAGCTTAGGGGGGGGTCGTTACAATGAGCAGTTCTTC. Translation: CASSLGGGRYNEQFF. The genes are TRBV11-2 and TRBJ2-1, with 7 nucleotides matching TRBD2. J was trimmed by 4 bases and V by 1 base; bases with no gene match: 4. CDR1 is SGHAT, CDR2 FQNNGV, per germline. This CDR3 region has 15 residues.

The chain combines TRBV18 with TRBJ1-2, with a possible D match to TRBD1 (5 bases). This CDR3 has 16 residues. CDR1 and CDR2 from the germline V gene are KGHSH and LQKENI. V dropped 3 bases and J dropped 14 bases, with 28 bases sitting between them. CDR3 in DNA: TGTGCCAGCTCACCCAGTTCGTCCCGGGACCGCGGTGGGTGGACCTTC. Protein product: CASSPSSSRDRGGWTF.

The gene calls are TRBV5-5 and TRBJ2-3, with D possibly TRBD1 on 6 matching bases. V gave up 6 bases and J gave up 1 base, with 9 bases separating them. Germline V CDR1 and CDR2: SGHKS, YYEKEE (reference sequence). CDR3 length: 13 amino acids. In DNA form, the CDR3 reads TGTGCCAGCAACCCAGGGGGCACAGATACGCAGTATTTT. Protein: CASNPGGTDTQYF.

There are a few counts of this clone. V is TRBV12-5 and J is TRBJ1-6, with 8 bases identical to TRBD1. Germline V gene sequence: CDR1 LGHNT, CDR2 FRNRAP. The CDR3 is 16 amino acids. The trim removed 0 bases at V and 10 bases at J, leaving 8 bases unmatched. In DNA form, the CDR3 reads TGTGCTAGTGGTTTGGTAGGGCAGGGGGCCTGGTCACCCCTCCACTTT. Translated: CASGLVGQGAWSPLHF.

The chain couples TRBV29-1 to TRBJ1-2; TRBD1 aligns across 7 bases. CDR1 SQVTM and CDR2 ANQGSEA come from the germline V gene. V lost 7 bases to trimming and J lost 5 bases; unmatched junction nucleotides: 7. The CDR3 has 12 residues. CDR3 sequence reads: CSAVGQNYGYTF. The CDR3 nucleotides are TGCAGCGCCGTGGGACAGAATTATGGCTACACCTTC.

The rearrangement joins TRBV19 to TRBJ2-1; TRBD1 matches 11 bases. In germline, CDR1 is LNHDA, CDR2 SQIVND (reference sequence). J lost 7 bases, V lost 9 bases, and 8 bases had no gene match. The CDR3 runs to 14 residues. CDR3 amino acids: CASSGTGGGNEQFF. The CDR3 DNA sequence: TGTGCCAGCTCCGGGACAGGGGGAGGGAATGAGCAGTTCTTC.

The gene calls are TRBV4-2 and TRBJ1-1; 7 bases map to TRBD1. The CDR3 has 16 residues. The germline V gene has CDR1 LGHNA and CDR2 YNFKEQ. V gave up 0 bases and J gave up 1 base; unmatched junction bases: 5. CDR3 DNA: TGTGCCAGCAGCCAAGATGGAACAGGGGCGAACACTGAAGCTTTCTTT. Its protein product is CASSQDGTGANTEAFF.

The CDR3 coding sequence is TGTGCCAGCAGGGCTAGCGGGAGGGCTTCCTACAATGAGCAGTTCTTC. Translated, it gives CASRASGRASYNEQFF. The genes are TRBV7-2 and TRBJ2-1; 12 bases agree with TRBD2. This CDR3 has 16 residues. Trimming took 6 bases from V and 1 from J; bases not matched to a gene: 4. Per the germline V gene, CDR1 is SGHTA and CDR2 is FQGNSA.

This chain links TRBV13 with TRBJ1-1; D is unclear. The germline gives CDR1 PRHDT, CDR2 FYEKMQ (reference sequence). Trimming shortened V by 3 bases and J by 6 bases, and 17 bases separated the two germline ends. The CDR3 loop spans 15 amino acids. As DNA, the CDR3 is TGTGCCAGCAGCTTTAGGACCTACGAGGGCTCTGAAGCTTTCTTT. This sequence encodes CASSFRTYEGSEAFF.

This clone was seen a few times. The chain recombines TRBV5-1 with TRBJ2-7, with 9 nucleotides matching TRBD1. The CDR3 is 15 residues long. Trimming removed 4 bases from V and 5 bases from J; junction bases left unmatched: 10. In germline, CDR1 is SGHRS, CDR2 YFSETQ. The CDR3 DNA reads TGCGCCAGCAGCACCGGGGACAGGGAGGTGGACGAGCAGTACTTC. This encodes CASSTGDREVDEQYF.

The chain carries TRBV7-3 and TRBJ2-3; D may be TRBD2 (6 bases). Trimming removed 2 bases at V and 0 bases at J, with 9 bases between. Germline V gives CDR1 SGHTA, CDR2 FQGTGA. The CDR3 runs 15 residues. CDR3 sequence: CASSLGGPSTDTQYF. DNA of the CDR3: TGTGCCAGCAGCTTAGGAGGGCCTAGCACAGATACGCAGTATTTT. Variable domain in full (rest from reference TRBV7-3 and TRBJ2-3): GAGVSQTPSNKVTEKGKYVELRCDPISGHTALYWYRQSLGQGPEFLIYFQGTGAADDSGLPNDRFFAVRPEGSVSTLKIQRTERGDSAVYLCASSLGGPSTDTQYFGPGTRLTVL.

This chain uses TRBV7-8 with TRBJ2-4; the D is unclear. V lost 2 bases, J lost 0 bases, and 14 bases lay in between. This CDR3 is 17 amino acids long. Germline loops: CDR1 SGHVS, CDR2 FQNEAQ. Here the CDR3 DNA reads TGTGCCAGCAGCTTATTAGGCGCCTCGGGAGCCAAAAACATTCAGTACTTC. It specifies CASSLLGASGAKNIQYF.